The clone carrying this T cell receptor (beta chain) was picked up one time. Its target is not known. The entry originates in a study of cytomegalovirus exposure and HLA in healthy donors. Study-wide results and caveats: Follow-up analysis found HLA locus-dependent TCR association rates, highest for DRB1 and lowest for HLA-C. The listing of 150 to 200 TCR beta chains classed them as cytomegalovirus-associated.

V shed 6 bases and J shed 1 base, with 13 bases lying between them. The CDR3 runs 14 residues. Per germline, CDR1 MNHEY and CDR2 SMNVEV (reference sequence). It was with 60 Vbeta and 13 Jbeta primers that the PCR ran. Method: immunoSEQ multiplex PCR; TCRdb's copy keeps in-frame clones and lacks some. The sample has approximately 190,000 clones; roughly 80% are singletons. Input material: PBMCs. The V call is TRBV27, the J call TRBJ2-7; TRBD1 is a possible D gene (6 bases). The receptor was isolated from a woman aged 25-40 years in good health and CMV-seropositive. The CDR3 nucleotides read TGTGCCAGCAGGGCCCGGCAGGGGTCCTACGAGCAGTACTTC. Amino acids: CASRARQGSYEQYF.